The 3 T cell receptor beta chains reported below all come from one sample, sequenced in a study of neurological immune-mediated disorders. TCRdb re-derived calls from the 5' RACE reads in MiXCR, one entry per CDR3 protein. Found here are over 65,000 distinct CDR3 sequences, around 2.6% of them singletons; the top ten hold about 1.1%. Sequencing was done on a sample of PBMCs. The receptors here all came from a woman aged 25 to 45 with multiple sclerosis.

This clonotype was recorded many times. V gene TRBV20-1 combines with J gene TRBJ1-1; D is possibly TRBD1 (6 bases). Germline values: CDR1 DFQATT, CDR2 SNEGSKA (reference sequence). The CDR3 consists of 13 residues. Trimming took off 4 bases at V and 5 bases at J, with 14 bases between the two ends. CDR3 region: CSAIRGGGTEAFF. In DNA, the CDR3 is TGCAGTGCTATCAGGGGAGGGGGTACTGAAGCTTTCTTT.

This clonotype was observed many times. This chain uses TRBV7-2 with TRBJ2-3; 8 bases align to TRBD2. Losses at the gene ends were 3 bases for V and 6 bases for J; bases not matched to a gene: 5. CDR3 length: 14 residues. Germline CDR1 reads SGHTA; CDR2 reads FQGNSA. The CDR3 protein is CASSLTSAVDTQYF. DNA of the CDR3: TGTGCCAGCAGCTTGACTAGCGCCGTGGATACGCAGTATTTT.

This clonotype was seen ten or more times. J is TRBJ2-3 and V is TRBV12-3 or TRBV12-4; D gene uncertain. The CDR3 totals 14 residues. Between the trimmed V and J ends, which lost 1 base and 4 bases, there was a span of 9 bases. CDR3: CASSLGTGSDTQYF. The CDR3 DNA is TGTGCCAGCAGTTTAGGCACGGGCTCAGATACGCAGTATTTT.